This T cell receptor (beta chain) was obtained from a study of shared clonotypes between healthy human individuals. The study, taken as a whole, reports: Between four donors, naive CD4 clonotypes were shared at a level of about 5%. Sample collection involved blood only; tissue repertoires are likely different.

As to this clone: The target antigen is unknown.

The data were produced by immunoSEQ multiplex PCR, yet TCRdb's version contains in-frame clones alone and is incomplete. The top ten clones hold 0.11% to 0.15% of a sample with 2 million to 3 million clones, more than 90% of them seen once. Germline trimming cut 4 bases from V and 2 bases from J; bases unmatched to any gene: 12. The CDR3 covers 19 residues. Germline lookup yields CDR1 SGHRS and CDR2 YFSETQ. The donors, healthy adults who were HIV-negative, had experienced no recent acute infections or vaccinations. The sequence was obtained from a man aged 18-30 years in good health. Sequencing was carried out using naive CD4+ T cells sorted from blood. Subset in this sample: CD45RA+ positively selected. The genes are TRBV5-1 and TRBJ2-2; 12 bases are shared with TRBD2. The CDR3 loop reads CASSPRLAGDMGNTGELFF. In nucleotides, the CDR3 is TGCGCCAGCAGCCCCCGACTAGCGGGGGACATGGGTAACACCGGGGAGCTGTTTTTT.